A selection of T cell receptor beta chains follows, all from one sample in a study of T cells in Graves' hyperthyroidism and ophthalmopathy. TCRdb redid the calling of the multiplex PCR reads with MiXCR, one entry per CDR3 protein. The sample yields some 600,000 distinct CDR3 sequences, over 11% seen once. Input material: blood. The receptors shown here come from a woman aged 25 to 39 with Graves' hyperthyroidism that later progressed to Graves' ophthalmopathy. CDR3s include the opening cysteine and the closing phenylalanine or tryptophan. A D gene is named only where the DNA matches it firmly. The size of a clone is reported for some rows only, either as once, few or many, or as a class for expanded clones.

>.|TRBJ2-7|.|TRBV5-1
CASSPVRLGGGEQYF
TGCGCCAGCAGCCCCGTGAGACTCGGTGGCGGCGAGCAGTACTTC
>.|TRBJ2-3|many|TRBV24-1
CATSGTGRDDTQYF
TGTGCCACCAGTGGGACGGGCAGGGACGATACGCAGTATTTT
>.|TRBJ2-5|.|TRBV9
CASSVATNRQETQYF
TGTGCCAGCAGCGTAGCCACGAACAGACAGGAGACCCAGTACTTC
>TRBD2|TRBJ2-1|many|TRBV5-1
CASSLILAGGVDEQFF
TGCGCCAGCAGCTTGATACTAGCGGGAGGAGTAGATGAGCAGTTCTTC
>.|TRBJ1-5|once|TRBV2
CASSERTIQGNQPQHF
TGTGCCAGCAGTGAAAGGACCATACAAGGGAATCAGCCCCAGCATTTT
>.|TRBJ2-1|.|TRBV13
CASSLENGKSYNEQFF
TGTGCCAGCAGCTTAGAAAACGGGAAATCTTACAATGAGCAGTTCTTC
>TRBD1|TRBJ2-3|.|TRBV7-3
CASSLDRGASDTQYF
TGTGCCAGCAGCCTCGACAGGGGGGCCTCAGATACGCAGTATTTT
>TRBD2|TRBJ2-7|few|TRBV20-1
CSARDPAGSTYEQYF
TGCAGTGCTAGAGACCCAGCGGGATCGACCTACGAGCAGTACTTC
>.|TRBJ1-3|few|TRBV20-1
CSAIGRDPGNTIYF
TGCAGTGCTATAGGCCGGGACCCCGGAAACACCATATATTTT
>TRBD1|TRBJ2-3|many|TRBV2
CASSYGQGTDTQYF
TGTGCCAGCAGTTATGGACAGGGGACAGATACGCAGTATTTT
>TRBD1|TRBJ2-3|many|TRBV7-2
CASSKQGAKDTQYF
TGTGCCAGCAGCAAACAGGGGGCGAAAGATACGCAGTATTTT
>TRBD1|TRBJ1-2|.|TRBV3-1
CASSQVSTGGRGYTF
TGTGCCAGCAGCCAAGTCTCGACAGGGGGCAGGGGCTACACCTTC
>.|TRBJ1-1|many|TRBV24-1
CATRRNTEAFF
TGTGCCACCAGGAGGAACACTGAAGCTTTCTTT
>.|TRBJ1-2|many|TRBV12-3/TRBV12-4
CASREGLNYGYTF
TGTGCCAGCAGGGAGGGACTTAACTATGGCTACACCTTC
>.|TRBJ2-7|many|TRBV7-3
CASSLTIRDEQYF
TGTGCCAGCAGCTTAACGATCCGGGACGAGCAGTACTTC
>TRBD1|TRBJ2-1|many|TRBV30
CAWRGTNGQGVQFF
TGTGCCTGGAGGGGAACTAACGGACAGGGGGTGCAGTTCTTC
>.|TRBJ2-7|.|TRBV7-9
CASSQGAENEQYF
TGTGCCAGCAGCCAGGGAGCTGAAAACGAGCAGTACTTC
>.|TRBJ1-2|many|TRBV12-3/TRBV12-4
CASRQGGESSGYTF
TGTGCCAGCAGGCAAGGGGGGGAATCAAGTGGCTACACCTTC
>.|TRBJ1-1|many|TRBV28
CASILRDLGAEAFF
TGTGCCAGCATACTCAGGGATCTCGGCGCTGAAGCTTTCTTT